The rows below give T cell receptor beta chains drawn from one sample of a study of identical twins. TCRdb reanalysed the 5' RACE reads using MiXCR and keeps one entry per CDR3 protein. In the table there are 400,000 to 600,000 distinct CDR3 sequences, around 24% of which are singletons. This sample was shared with a second study, whose subject was yellow fever vaccine responses in identical twins.

The sample consisted of CD4+ T cells sorted from blood. Receptors were obtained from a woman between 18 and 29 years old in good health. Both conserved end residues are part of each CDR3. A D gene is named only where the DNA matches it firmly. Clone size is shown for a subset of rows, as once, few, many or a class of expanded clone.

CSVGTAISMPQHF,TGCAGCGTCGGGACAGCCATATCTATGCCCCAGCATTTT,TRBV29-1,TRBD1,.,TRBJ1-5
CASGDRGYNEQFF,TGTGCCAGCGGGGACAGGGGCTACAATGAGCAGTTCTTC,TRBV12-3/TRBV12-4,TRBD1,many,TRBJ2-1
CASSSYKAEAFF,TGTGCCAGCAGCTCTTACAAGGCTGAAGCTTTCTTT,TRBV7-2,.,.,TRBJ1-1
CATSETVPLTGELFF,TGTGCCACCAGCGAGACAGTACCGCTCACCGGGGAGCTGTTTTTT,TRBV15,.,few,TRBJ2-2
CASSLDGQPTQPQHF,TGTGCCAGCAGCCTAGACGGACAGCCAACACAGCCCCAGCATTTT,TRBV5-5,.,few,TRBJ1-5
CASRPDRAWEQYF,TGTGCCAGCAGACCTGACAGAGCATGGGAGCAGTACTTC,TRBV28,.,.,TRBJ2-7
CASSQRAAKRKLFF,TGTGCCAGCAGCCAAAGGGCAGCTAAAAGAAAACTGTTTTTT,TRBV16,.,.,TRBJ1-4
CASTTGSLFTEAFF,TGTGCCAGCACGACCGGCTCGTTGTTCACTGAAGCTTTCTTT,TRBV28,.,.,TRBJ1-1
CASSPGSGEQYF,TGTGCCAGCAGCCCTGGATCGGGCGAGCAGTACTTC,TRBV12-3/TRBV12-4,.,few,TRBJ2-7
CASRRGTGTFEQYF,TGTGCCAGCAGGCGGGGGACTGGTACGTTCGAGCAGTACTTC,TRBV27,TRBD2,.,TRBJ2-7
CASSTPTGGNEQFF,TGTGCCAGCAGTACACCGACAGGGGGCAATGAGCAGTTCTTC,TRBV27,TRBD1,.,TRBJ2-1
CATSFGSWPDNEQFF,TGTGCCACCAGTTTTGGCAGTTGGCCCGACAATGAGCAGTTCTTC,TRBV24-1,.,.,TRBJ2-1
CSATGGGVRDTQYF,TGCAGTGCGACGGGGGGGGGAGTCAGAGATACGCAGTATTTT,TRBV20-1,TRBD2,.,TRBJ2-3
CASSPTRDTHYEQYF,TGTGCCAGCAGCCCCACCCGGGACACTCATTACGAGCAGTACTTC,TRBV7-2,.,few,TRBJ2-7
CSARDRSVVETQYF,TGCAGCGCACGGGACAGGAGTGTTGTGGAGACCCAGTACTTC,TRBV29-1,TRBD1,.,TRBJ2-5
CASSHKPGTSGKRSETQYF,TGTGCCAGCAGCCACAAACCCGGGACTAGCGGGAAGAGATCAGAGACCCAGTACTTC,TRBV27,TRBD2,.,TRBJ2-5
CASSELGGGRGTDTQYF,TGTGCCAGCAGTGAATTGGGGGGGGGCCGGGGCACAGATACGCAGTATTTT,TRBV25-1,.,.,TRBJ2-3
CASEVAGSSTDTQYF,TGCGCCAGCGAAGTAGCGGGGTCTAGCACAGATACGCAGTATTTT,TRBV5-1,TRBD2,few,TRBJ2-3
CAISQQGYEQYF,TGTGCCATCAGCCAGCAGGGCTACGAGCAGTACTTC,TRBV10-3,.,few,TRBJ2-7
CASSQQGTAGEAFF,TGTGCCAGCAGCCAGCAGGGGACAGCAGGAGAAGCTTTCTTT,TRBV7-9,TRBD1,.,TRBJ1-1
CASSLGQWSRNSPLHF,TGTGCCAGCAGCTTGGGTCAGTGGTCTCGAAATTCACCCCTCCACTTT,TRBV5-6,.,few,TRBJ1-6
CSVEKATGKATQETQYF,TGCAGCGTTGAGAAAGCGACAGGGAAGGCGACCCAAGAGACCCAGTACTTC,TRBV29-1,TRBD1,.,TRBJ2-5
CASSKPGQPNEQFF,TGTGCCAGCAGCAAACCGGGACAACCCAATGAGCAGTTCTTC,TRBV7-8,.,.,TRBJ2-1
CASIGSPPGNYGYTF,TGTGCCAGCATTGGAAGCCCCCCAGGGAACTATGGCTACACCTTC,TRBV12-3/TRBV12-4,.,.,TRBJ1-2
CATSKSQGFVDTQYF,TGTGCCACCAGCAAATCTCAGGGTTTCGTAGATACGCAGTATTTT,TRBV15,.,.,TRBJ2-3
CASSVARSYGYTF,TGTGCCAGCAGTGTCGCCAGATCATACGGCTACACCTTC,TRBV2,.,.,TRBJ1-2
CSAAGLAGQNEQFF,TGCAGTGCTGCCGGACTAGCGGGGCAAAATGAGCAGTTCTTC,TRBV20-1,TRBD2,.,TRBJ2-1
CASTFDGVGGEQFF,TGTGCCAGCACTTTCGACGGGGTGGGTGGTGAGCAGTTCTTC,TRBV27,.,.,TRBJ2-1
CASSARTGDTEAFF,TGTGCCAGCAGCGCTCGCACCGGAGACACTGAAGCTTTCTTT,TRBV7-9,.,.,TRBJ1-1
CASSLGTGWRETQYF,TGCGCCAGCAGCTTGGGAACAGGTTGGCGAGAGACCCAGTACTTC,TRBV5-1,.,few,TRBJ2-5
CASSQSGLPNNEQFF,TGTGCCAGCAGCCAATCGGGACTCCCAAACAATGAGCAGTTCTTC,TRBV14,.,few,TRBJ2-1
CASSLGVYGSRNEQFF,TGTGCCAGCAGTTTGGGGGTCTACGGGAGTCGGAATGAGCAGTTCTTC,TRBV28,.,.,TRBJ2-1
CSGRQGNYGYTF,TGCAGCGGCCGACAGGGAAACTATGGCTACACCTTC,TRBV29-1,TRBD1,.,TRBJ1-2
CAISDMRGATGELFF,TGTGCCATCAGTGATATGCGGGGGGCCACCGGGGAGCTGTTTTTT,TRBV10-3,TRBD2,.,TRBJ2-2
CASSTGLATYNEQFF,TGTGCCAGCAGCACGGGACTAGCGACCTACAATGAGCAGTTCTTC,TRBV7-9,TRBD2,.,TRBJ2-1
CAILQAGGPRLTYEQYF,TGTGCCATCCTCCAAGCGGGAGGGCCCCGATTAACCTACGAGCAGTACTTC,TRBV6-1,TRBD2,.,TRBJ2-7
CATSRLANTEAFF,TGTGCCACCAGCAGATTGGCTAACACTGAAGCTTTCTTT,TRBV15,.,few,TRBJ1-1
CATSRGLENTGELFF,TGTGCCACCAGCAGGGGACTGGAAAACACCGGGGAGCTGTTTTTT,TRBV15,.,.,TRBJ2-2
CASSESGGAVYEQYF,TGCGCCAGCAGTGAGTCAGGGGGGGCGGTTTACGAGCAGTACTTC,TRBV10-1,.,few,TRBJ2-7
CATSDPPMREQYF,TGTGCCACCAGTGACCCGCCGATGAGGGAGCAGTACTTC,TRBV24-1,.,few,TRBJ2-7
CASSYSLGRGTEAFF,TGTGCCAGCAGTTACTCGTTAGGCCGCGGTACTGAAGCTTTCTTT,TRBV6-5,.,.,TRBJ1-1
CASGLQRGILGEQFF,TGTGCTAGTGGTTTACAACGCGGGATCTTGGGTGAGCAGTTCTTC,TRBV12-5,.,.,TRBJ2-1
CASSLTAGLAENNEQFF,TGCGCCAGCAGCTTGACTGCGGGGCTAGCGGAAAACAATGAGCAGTTCTTC,TRBV5-1,TRBD2,few,TRBJ2-1
CSARPQGFNYGYTF,TGCAGTGCTAGGCCACAGGGTTTTAACTATGGCTACACCTTC,TRBV20-1,.,.,TRBJ1-2
CASSITGGNFEQFF,TGTGCCAGTAGTATCACAGGGGGCAATTTTGAGCAGTTCTTC,TRBV19,TRBD1,.,TRBJ2-1
CASSQARGGADTQYF,TGTGCCAGCAGCCAGGCTAGGGGTGGGGCAGATACGCAGTATTTT,TRBV4-2,.,.,TRBJ2-3
CASSLGGQPYEQYF,TGTGCCAGCAGTTTAGGGGGACAGCCCTACGAGCAGTACTTC,TRBV28,TRBD1,few,TRBJ2-7
CASSQESTSWDIQYF,TGCGCCAGCAGCCAAGAGTCAACTAGTTGGGACATTCAGTACTTC,TRBV4-1,.,.,TRBJ2-4
CASTPGHWLRDEQFF,TGTGCCAGCACCCCCGGACACTGGCTTAGGGATGAGCAGTTCTTC,TRBV25-1,.,.,TRBJ2-1
CASSLNLAGGYNEQFF,TGTGCCAGCAGCTTAAACCTAGCGGGGGGGTACAATGAGCAGTTCTTC,TRBV11-2,TRBD2,many,TRBJ2-1
CASSLKRDPELYNSPLHF,TGTGCCAGCAGTTTAAAGCGGGACCCAGAGCTCTATAATTCACCCCTCCACTTT,TRBV12-3/TRBV12-4,.,.,TRBJ1-6
CASTLGGSSYNSPLHF,TGCGCCAGCACCCTCGGGGGCAGCTCCTATAATTCACCCCTCCACTTT,TRBV5-1,.,few,TRBJ1-6
CSANRLERETQYF,TGCAGTGCTAATAGACTAGAGAGGGAGACCCAGTACTTC,TRBV20-1,.,few,TRBJ2-5
CASGTGGPYEQYF,TGTGCCAGCGGTACCGGAGGTCCCTACGAGCAGTACTTC,TRBV12-3/TRBV12-4,.,.,TRBJ2-7
CSASDAGGDVYEQYF,TGCAGTGCTAGTGACGCGGGAGGTGATGTTTACGAGCAGTACTTC,TRBV20-1,TRBD2,.,TRBJ2-7